The present T cell receptor (beta chain) was sequenced within a study of blood T cell repertoires in COVID-19 (dated by TCRdb to 2019 to 2021). Describing the broader study: Samples covering the acute and convalescent phases of COVID-19 were provided by collaborators in the United States, Italy and Spain. Where HLA class I and class II types were available, the types were taken from metadata supplied by the sample provider, not from assay-based typing. The repertoires were released in a freely available public database intended as a resource for research on the immune response to SARS-CoV-2. The prospective study material was composed of cDNA or gDNA derived from T cells, B-cell-depleted T cells, or PBMCs. Subjects who had been exposed to COVID-19, were actively infected with it, or had recovered from it provided the deeply sampled blood TCRbeta repertoires that made up the dataset. A de-identified subject ID, COVID-19 status, age in years and sex were almost always included in the sample metadata. Samples were obtained from the ongoing ImmuneRACE study (first 160 participants) and from about 1,300 subjects provided by 6 global collaborators. Here is what the overall study found, with its caveats: How much clinical and demographic metadata was included differed by source and by participant, and the metadata was provided uncurated.

Collaborating institutions collected whole blood in K2EDTA tubes following their own protocols. For TCRbeta analysis, collaborators shipped samples in one of three forms: frozen whole blood, isolated PBMCs, or DNA extracted from either of those sample types. TCRbeta CDR3 regions were amplified from genomic DNA by means of the immunoSEQ Assay, a bias-controlled multiplex PCR. In the source study's methods: Within the assay, amplification of reference gene primers was used to estimate how many nucleated cells each sample contained. Sequence reads were collapsed and filtered to measure the absolute abundance of every unique TCRbeta CDR3 rearrangement. For each sample, productive Simpson clonality was calculated as the square root of Simpson's diversity index over productive rearrangements. In TCRdb, the immuneACCESS table is reduced to in-frame sequences with V and J assigned. These tables do not hold every clone; where another copy was compared, an unresolved V gene accounts for under half, and the others remain unexplained. V and J calls and clone size are as listed in that table; D and trimming were resolved from the DNA. This sample lists 100,000 to 150,000 clones; more than 75% were detected once. Of the sample, 2% to 2.5% falls within the top ten clones.

For this clone: Its recognized antigen is unknown. Base qualities are not at hand, and no much larger clone is one base apart.

The receptor's source is a man in his 70s with active COVID-19. Specimen: peripheral blood.

The DNA sequence is as follows: TGTGCCAGCAGCTTGACTAGCCTGAACACCGGGGAGCTGTTTTTT. The translation is CASSLTSLNTGELFF. The rearrangement combines TRBV11-3 with TRBJ2-2; 7 central bases correspond to TRBD2. According to the germline V gene, CDR1 reads SGHNT and CDR2 reads YENEEA. The germline V end is reduced by 3 bases and the J end by 1 base; junction bases left unmatched: 2. The CDR3 numbers 15 residues from cysteine through phenylalanine. CDR3 DNA is the only sequence kept; it has 45 bases, read in frame from the first base.